This paragraph covers one TCR beta chain sequence. Its antigen is not identified. By flow cytometry, patients selected for sequencing had shown an expansion of CD8+CD57+ cells. A severe acquired aplastic anemia diagnosis applied to all patients. Blood sampling was performed on the patients, and none of them had received therapy by then. Both TCR beta VDJ combination and CDR3 sequence profiling were carried out. Genomic DNA was the template for this profiling. MiXCR was run by TCRdb on the reads, yielding one entry per CDR3 protein. The sample lists 450,000 to 550,000 distinct CDR3 sequences, about a third occurring once. This specimen comes from a study of CD8+CD57+ T cells in acquired aplastic anemia. Study background: Mean yield of DNA from sorted CD4+ and CD8+ cells was approximately 3 ug. Overall study results and limits: Patients and controls shared 25 to 30 CD8+ CDR3 sequences, which appeared highly expressed in patients and within their immunodominant clones.

This receptor was obtained from a human donor with aplastic anemia. The sequenced sample was sorted CD4+, CD8+, or CD8+CD57+ T cells (not recorded which) from PBMCs.

The DNA of the CDR3 is TGTGCCAGCAGGTCTTCCTCAGGGGTTACTAATGAAAAACTGTTTTTT. This gives the protein CASRSSSGVTNEKLFF. The chain uses TRBV2 and TRBJ1-4; D is perhaps TRBD1 (6 bases). The CDR3 is 16 residues long. CDR1 is SNHLY and CDR2 is FYNNEI in the germline V gene. Between the trimmed V and J ends, which lost 6 bases and 2 bases, there was a span of 16 bases.